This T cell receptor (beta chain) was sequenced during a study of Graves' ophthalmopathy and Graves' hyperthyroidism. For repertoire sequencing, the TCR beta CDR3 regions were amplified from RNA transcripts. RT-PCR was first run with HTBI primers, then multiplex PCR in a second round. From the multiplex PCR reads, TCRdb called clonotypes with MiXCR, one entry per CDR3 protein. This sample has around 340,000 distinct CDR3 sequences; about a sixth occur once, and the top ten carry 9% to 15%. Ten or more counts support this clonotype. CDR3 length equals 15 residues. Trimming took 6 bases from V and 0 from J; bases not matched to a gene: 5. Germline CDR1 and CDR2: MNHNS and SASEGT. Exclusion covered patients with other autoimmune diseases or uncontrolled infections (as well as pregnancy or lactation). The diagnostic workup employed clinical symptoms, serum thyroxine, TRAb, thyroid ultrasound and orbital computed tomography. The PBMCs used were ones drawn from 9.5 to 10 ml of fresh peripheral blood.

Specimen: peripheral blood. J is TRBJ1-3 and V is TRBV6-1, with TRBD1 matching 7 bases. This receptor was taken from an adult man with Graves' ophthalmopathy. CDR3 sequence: CASRTQGFSGNTIYF. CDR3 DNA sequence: TGTGCCAGCAGGACACAGGGGTTCTCTGGAAACACCATATATTTT.